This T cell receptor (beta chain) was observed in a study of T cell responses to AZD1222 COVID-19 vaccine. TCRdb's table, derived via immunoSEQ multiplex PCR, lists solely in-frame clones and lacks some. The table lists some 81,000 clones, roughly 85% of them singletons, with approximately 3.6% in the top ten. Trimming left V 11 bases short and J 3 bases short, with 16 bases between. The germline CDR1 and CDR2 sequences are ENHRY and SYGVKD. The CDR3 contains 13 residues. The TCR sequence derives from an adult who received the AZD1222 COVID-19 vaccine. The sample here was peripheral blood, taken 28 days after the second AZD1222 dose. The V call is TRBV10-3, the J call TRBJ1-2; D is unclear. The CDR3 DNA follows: TGTGCCTCGGAACTCGAGAGGGACTATGGCTACACCTTC. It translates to CASELERDYGYTF.